This is a list of T cell receptor beta chains from one sample in a study of blood T cell repertoires in COVID-19. The repertoire was sequenced with immunoSEQ multiplex PCR; TCRdb's copy has only in-frame clones and lacks some. Seen here are roughly 250,000 clones, 70% to 80% observed once, and the top ten hold approximately 3.2%. The specimen sequenced was peripheral blood. Every receptor here comes from a woman over 75 with acute or convalescent COVID-19. Each CDR3 is given with its conserved first and last residue. D genes are given only for firm matches. Some rows have no size entry. The others give once, few or many, or a class for an expanded clone.

size,D,J,V,CDR3,DNA
once,TRBD1,TRBJ2-2,TRBV10-3,CAISPRTGANTGELFF,TGTGCCATCAGCCCAAGAACAGGGGCGAACACCGGGGAGCTGTTTTTT
-,-,TRBJ1-1,TRBV5-6,CASSLRLTGMNTEAFF,TGTGCCAGCAGCTTGCGGTTAACAGGGATGAACACTGAAGCTTTCTTT
-,TRBD1,TRBJ1-1,TRBV2,CASSAGGNPEAFF,TGTGCCAGCAGCGCAGGGGGCAACCCTGAAGCTTTCTTT
few,-,TRBJ1-3,TRBV3-1/TRBV3-2,CASSQKGGGDTIYF,TGTGCCAGCAGCCAAAAGGGAGGGGGTGACACCATATATTTT
-,TRBD1,TRBJ1-4,TRBV5-1,CASSFTTTGGANEKLFF,TGCGCCAGCAGCTTCACCACTACAGGGGGCGCAAATGAAAAACTGTTTTTT
once,TRBD1,TRBJ1-2,TRBV2,CASSWDRDYGYTF,TGTGCCAGCAGTTGGGACAGGGACTATGGCTACACCTTC
-,TRBD2,TRBJ2-7,TRBV5-1,CASSSLSGGAGEQYF,TGCGCCAGCAGCTCCCTTAGCGGGGGGGCCGGCGAGCAGTACTTC
few,-,TRBJ1-2,TRBV20-1,CSATDTYGYTF,TGCAGTGCTACCGACACCTATGGCTACACCTTC
-,TRBD1,TRBJ2-7,TRBV11-2,CASSSGTGRYEQYF,TGTGCCAGCAGCTCCGGGACAGGGCGGTACGAGCAGTACTTC
-,TRBD2,TRBJ2-7,TRBV27,CASSLSRPRLAGGDEQYF,TGTGCCAGCAGTTTATCAAGACCCCGACTAGCGGGAGGGGACGAGCAGTACTTC
few,-,TRBJ2-5,TRBV10-3,CAISSERTQYF,TGTGCCATCAGCTCTGAGAGGACCCAGTACTTC
-,-,TRBJ2-3,TRBV27,CASSLQGLTDTQYF,TGTGCCAGCAGTTTACAGGGCCTCACAGATACGCAGTATTTT
-,TRBD1,TRBJ2-1,TRBV30,CAWSSDRAYNEQFF,TGTGCCTGGTCGTCTGACAGGGCTTACAATGAGCAGTTCTTC
-,TRBD1,TRBJ2-2,TRBV5-6,CASSSRTGTGFLTGELFF,TGTGCCAGCAGCTCAAGAACCGGGACAGGGTTTCTTACCGGGGAGCTGTTTTTT
-,TRBD1,TRBJ2-3,TRBV9,CASSEGGQGYTDTQYF,TGTGCCAGCAGCGAGGGGGGACAGGGGTACACAGATACGCAGTATTTT
-,TRBD1,TRBJ2-7,TRBV9,CASSVSTGDLPYF,TGTGCCAGCAGCGTAAGCACAGGGGACCTCCCGTACTTC
many,TRBD1,TRBJ1-5,TRBV2,CASSDRGLGVNQPQHF,TGTGCCAGCAGCGACAGGGGGCTGGGGGTAAATCAGCCCCAGCATTTT
few,-,TRBJ1-1,TRBV6-5,CASSPQTTNTEAFF,TGTGCCAGCAGTCCACAGACGACGAACACTGAAGCTTTCTTT
-,TRBD1,TRBJ1-2,TRBV10-2,CASSATGVNYGYTF,TGCGCCAGCAGTGCGACAGGGGTGAACTATGGCTACACCTTC
-,TRBD1,TRBJ1-2,TRBV11-1,CASSPGTGNGGYTF,TGTGCCAGCAGCCCCGGGACAGGGAACGGTGGCTACACCTTC
-,-,TRBJ2-1,TRBV19,CASSPSLYNNEQFF,TGTGCCAGTAGTCCCTCCCTTTATAACAATGAGCAGTTCTTC
-,-,TRBJ1-1,TRBV3-1/TRBV3-2,CASSQAEYTEAFF,TGTGCCAGCAGCCAAGCGGAGTACACTGAAGCTTTCTTT
-,TRBD1,TRBJ2-1,TRBV18,CASSQDRPWNNEQFF,TGTGCCAGCTCACAGGACAGGCCCTGGAACAATGAGCAGTTCTTC
-,-,TRBJ2-3,TRBV5-4,CASSPGQISTDTQYF,TGTGCCAGCAGCCCGGGACAAATAAGCACAGATACGCAGTATTTT
few,TRBD1,TRBJ2-2,TRBV4-3,CASSQAGTVLTGELFF,TGCGCCAGCAGCCAGGCTGGGACAGTGCTCACCGGGGAGCTGTTTTTT
-,TRBD1,TRBJ1-6,TRBV6-2/TRBV6-3,CASSLTGDRSPLHF,TGTGCCAGCAGCCTTACAGGGGACAGGTCACCCCTCCACTTT
few,-,TRBJ1-1,TRBV18,CASSPQGGGRKNTEAFF,TGTGCCAGCTCACCCCAAGGGGGGGGAAGGAAGAACACTGAAGCTTTCTTT
few,TRBD1,TRBJ1-1,TRBV3-1/TRBV3-2,CASSQDVVTQTGLGTEAFF,TGTGCCAGCAGCCAAGATGTCGTCACCCAGACAGGGTTGGGCACTGAAGCTTTCTTT
-,-,TRBJ2-7,TRBV21-1,CASRESPMYEQYF,TGTGCCAGCAGGGAGAGCCCCATGTACGAGCAGTACTTC
few,TRBD2,TRBJ2-5,TRBV3-1/TRBV3-2,CASSQSSGRAETQYF,TGTGCCAGCAGCCAATCTAGCGGGAGGGCGGAGACCCAGTACTTC
few,-,TRBJ1-5,TRBV6-1,CASSEGQLRNQPQHF,TGTGCCAGCAGTGAGGGCCAGCTTCGCAATCAGCCCCAGCATTTT
-,-,TRBJ1-2,TRBV27,CASSSDRFYGYTF,TGTGCCAGCAGTTCGGACAGATTCTATGGCTACACCTTC
-,TRBD1,TRBJ1-6,TRBV10-3,CAISVAQGSSPLHF,TGTGCCATCAGTGTTGCACAGGGGAGCTCACCCCTCCACTTT
-,TRBD1,TRBJ2-3,TRBV4-1,CASSQERTGGTDTQYF,TGCGCCAGCAGCCAAGAGCGGACAGGGGGCACAGATACGCAGTATTTT
-,TRBD1,TRBJ1-5,TRBV19,CASSMGQGVWSNQPQHF,TGTGCCAGTAGTATGGGACAGGGGGTCTGGAGCAATCAGCCCCAGCATTTT
once,-,TRBJ1-2,TRBV5-4,CASSLAPRETNYGYTF,TGTGCCAGCAGCTTGGCTCCTCGGGAAACTAACTATGGCTACACCTTC
-,-,TRBJ2-3,TRBV6-5,CASSSERTQYF,TGTGCCAGCAGTTCGGAGAGGACGCAGTATTTT
-,TRBD1,TRBJ1-2,TRBV3-1/TRBV3-2,CASSQGDRIRRGGYTF,TGTGCCAGCAGCCAAGGGGACAGGATAAGGCGTGGAGGCTACACCTTC
-,-,TRBJ1-3,TRBV6-5,CASRPDSHTIYF,TGTGCCAGCAGACCCGACAGCCACACCATATATTTT
once,TRBD1,TRBJ2-7,TRBV4-1,CASSLGQGAYEQYF,TGCGCCAGCAGCCTAGGACAGGGGGCCTACGAGCAGTACTTC
-,TRBD1,TRBJ1-2,TRBV5-1,CASSLSPTGGLNYGYTF,TGCGCCAGCAGCTTGTCCCCTACAGGGGGCCTAAACTATGGCTACACCTTC
-,TRBD1,TRBJ1-2,TRBV12-3/TRBV12-4,CASRPTGGYGYTF,TGTGCCAGCAGACCTACAGGGGGCTATGGCTACACCTTC
few,TRBD1,TRBJ1-2,TRBV7-9,CASSLAEGGAGGYTF,TGTGCCAGCAGCTTAGCGGAAGGGGGCGCGGGTGGCTACACCTTC
-,-,TRBJ2-7,TRBV15,CATSRDWEGGQYF,TGTGCCACCAGCAGAGATTGGGAAGGGGGGCAGTACTTC
-,TRBD1,TRBJ1-3,TRBV15,CATSRAQGPGNTIYF,TGTGCCACCAGCAGAGCACAGGGGCCTGGAAACACCATATATTTT
few,-,TRBJ1-1,TRBV19,CATHRGVDTEAFF,TGTGCCACTCACCGCGGGGTTGACACTGAAGCTTTCTTT
few,-,TRBJ1-2,TRBV4-1,CASSQDGTANYGYTF,TGCGCCAGCAGCCAAGACGGAACAGCTAACTATGGCTACACCTTC
-,TRBD1,TRBJ1-2,TRBV29-1,CSVVGQGNLYGYTF,TGCAGCGTTGTTGGACAGGGTAACCTCTATGGCTACACCTTC